This section outlines one T cell receptor beta chain sequence together with its context. Its antigen is as yet unknown. Germline lookup yields CDR1 MDHEN and CDR2 SYDVKM. The J segment lost 5 bases and the V segment lost 2 bases, leaving 3 bases of the junction unmatched. The CDR3 runs 14 residues. These data are taken from a study of identical twins. TCRdb re-called the 5' RACE reads with MiXCR, one entry per CDR3 protein. The sample has roughly 570,000 distinct CDR3 sequences, 9% to 10% seen once. Findings and limits, study-wide: Monozygotic twins shared more out-of-frame TCR alpha than recombination models predicted. Insertion counts were lower in abundant cord blood beta clonotypes, a trend that memory repertoires did not show.

Another study also made use of these data, one on yellow fever vaccine responses in identical twins. In that study: Twins reportedly showed a vaccine T cell response that seemed partly convergent and partly personalized.

The chain combines TRBV28 with TRBJ2-7, with 10 bases aligning to TRBD2. The receptor's source is a woman aged 18 to 35 in good health. Specimen: PBMCs. CDR3 DNA sequence: TGTGCCAGCAGTTTACAGCGGGGGGGCCACGAGCAGTACTTC. As protein: CASSLQRGGHEQYF.